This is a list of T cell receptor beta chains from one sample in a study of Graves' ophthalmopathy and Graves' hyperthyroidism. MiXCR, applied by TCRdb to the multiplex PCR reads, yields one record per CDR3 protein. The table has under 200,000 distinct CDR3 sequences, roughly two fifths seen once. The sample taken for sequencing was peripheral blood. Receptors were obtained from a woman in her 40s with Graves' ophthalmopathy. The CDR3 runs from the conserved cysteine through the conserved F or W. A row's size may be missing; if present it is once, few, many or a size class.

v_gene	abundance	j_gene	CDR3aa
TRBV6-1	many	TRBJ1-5	CASSEWGTSNQPQHF
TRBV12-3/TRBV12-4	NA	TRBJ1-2	CASSIQEGYGYTF
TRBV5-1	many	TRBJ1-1	CASSLAGSNTEAFF
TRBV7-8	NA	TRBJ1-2	CASSSIGRGGQGYGYTF
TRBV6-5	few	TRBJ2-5	CASSLGAGQGGETQYF
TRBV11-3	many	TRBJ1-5	CASSLMGTVSNQPQHF
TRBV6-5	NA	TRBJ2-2	CASSYETSGGAAGELFF
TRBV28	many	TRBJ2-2	CATRGANTGELFF
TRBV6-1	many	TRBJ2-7	CASSGPGQGAYEQYF
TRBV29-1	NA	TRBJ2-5	CSAGTGGYQPQETQYF
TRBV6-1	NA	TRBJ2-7	CASTPTTAGDTYEQYF
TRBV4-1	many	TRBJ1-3	CASSYALGGSGNTIYF
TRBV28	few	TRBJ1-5	CASSSLSRDRTPGQPQHF
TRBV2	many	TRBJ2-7	CASTLRDIYEQYF
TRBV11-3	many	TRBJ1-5	CASSLVSGGDKF
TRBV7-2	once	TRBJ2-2	CASSLEAVIGELFF
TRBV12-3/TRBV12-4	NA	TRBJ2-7	CASSSLSEQYF
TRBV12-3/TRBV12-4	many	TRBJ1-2	CASSLGAGNYGYTF
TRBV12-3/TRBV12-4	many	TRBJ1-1	CASSYDREAFF
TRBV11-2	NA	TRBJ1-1	CASSFDRVWSGEAFF
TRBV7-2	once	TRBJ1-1	CASSKGPVNTEAFF
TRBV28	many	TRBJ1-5	CASSLYPRRNSNQPQHF
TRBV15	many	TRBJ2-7	CATSRETGTGLLQQQYF
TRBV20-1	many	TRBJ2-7	CSAKPPESYEQYF
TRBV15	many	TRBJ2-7	CATSISPGQGPYEQYF
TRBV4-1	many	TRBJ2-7	CASSQATSGIIYEQYF
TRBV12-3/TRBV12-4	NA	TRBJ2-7	CASSKGPTSEPYEQYF
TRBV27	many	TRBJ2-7	CASSLGTGLDEQYF
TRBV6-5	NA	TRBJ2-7	CASSYRVFYEQYF
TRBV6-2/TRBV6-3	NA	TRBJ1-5	CASSGTGGTPQHF
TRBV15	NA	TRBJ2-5	CATSSPRTGGQETQYF
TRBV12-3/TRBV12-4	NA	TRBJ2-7	CASSGLAGGYNEQYF
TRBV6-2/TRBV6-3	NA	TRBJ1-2	CASTLSGIQYGYTF
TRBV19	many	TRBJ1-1	CASTLGGLGTEAFF
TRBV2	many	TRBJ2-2	CASSEVLGSGELFF
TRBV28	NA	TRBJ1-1	CASSSRLPTGEAFF
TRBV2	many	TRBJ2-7	CASSGHEQYF
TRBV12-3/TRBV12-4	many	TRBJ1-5	CASSSRQVNQPQHF
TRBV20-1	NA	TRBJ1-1	CSARSGRGGNTEAFF
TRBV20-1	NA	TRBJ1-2	CSARSGNGYTF
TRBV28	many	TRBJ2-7	CASYPISRTSSYEQYF
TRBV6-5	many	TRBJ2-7	CASSRQMYEQYF